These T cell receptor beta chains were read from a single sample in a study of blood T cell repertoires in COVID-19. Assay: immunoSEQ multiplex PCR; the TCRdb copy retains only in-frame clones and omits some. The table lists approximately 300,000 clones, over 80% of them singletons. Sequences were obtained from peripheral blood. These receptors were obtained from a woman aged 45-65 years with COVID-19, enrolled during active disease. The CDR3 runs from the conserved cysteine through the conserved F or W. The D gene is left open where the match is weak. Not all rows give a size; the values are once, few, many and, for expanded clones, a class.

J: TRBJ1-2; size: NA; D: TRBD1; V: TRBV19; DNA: TGTGCCAGTACTGATCCGGGACAGGGAAGCGGCTACACCTTC; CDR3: CASTDPGQGSGYTF
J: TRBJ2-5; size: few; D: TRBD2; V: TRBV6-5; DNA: TGTGCCAGTGGGCGGGGTAGCGGGAGTTCGGGGACCCAGTACTTC; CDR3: CASGRGSGSSGTQYF
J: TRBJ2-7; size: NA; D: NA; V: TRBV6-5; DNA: TGTGCCAGCAGTTTAAATCGCGAGCAGTACTTC; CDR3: CASSLNREQYF
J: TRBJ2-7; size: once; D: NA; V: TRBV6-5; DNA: TGTGCCAGCAGGGGTCACGGGGGAGTATCGGCCGAGCAGTACTTC; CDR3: CASRGHGGVSAEQYF
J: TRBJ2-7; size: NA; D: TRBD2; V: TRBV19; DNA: TGTGCCAGTAGTCTGGTACGGACTAGCGGGATCCACGAGCAGTACTTC; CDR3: CASSLVRTSGIHEQYF
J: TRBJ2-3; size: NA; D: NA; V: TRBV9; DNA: TGTGCCAGCAGCGTAGCTTTGGGCGATCCAATGTATTTT; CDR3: CASSVALGDPMYF
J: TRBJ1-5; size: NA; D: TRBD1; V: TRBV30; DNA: TGTGCCTGGAGTAGTCGAAGAGAGGGGACAGCAAATCAGCCCCAGCATTTT; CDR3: CAWSSRREGTANQPQHF
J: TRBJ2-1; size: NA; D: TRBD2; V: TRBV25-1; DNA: TGTGCCAGCAGTGATTTCGGCGCGGGGGTTGACAATGAGCAGTTCTTC; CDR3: CASSDFGAGVDNEQFF
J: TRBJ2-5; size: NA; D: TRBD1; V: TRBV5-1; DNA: TGCGCCAGCAGCGGGGGACAGGGGGCGCAGACCCAGTACTTC; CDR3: CASSGGQGAQTQYF
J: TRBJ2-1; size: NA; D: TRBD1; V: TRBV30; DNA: TGTGCCTGGGGGAACAGGGGTCCCCACAATGAGCAGTTCTTC; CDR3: CAWGNRGPHNEQFF
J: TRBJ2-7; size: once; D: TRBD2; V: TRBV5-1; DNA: TGCGCCAGCAGCTTGGTGTTAGCGGGAGGTCCCTACGAGCAGTACTTC; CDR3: CASSLVLAGGPYEQYF
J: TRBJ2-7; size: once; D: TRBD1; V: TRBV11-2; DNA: TGTGCCAGCAGCTCCCGGCAGGGGGTATTATACGAGCAGTACTTC; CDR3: CASSSRQGVLYEQYF
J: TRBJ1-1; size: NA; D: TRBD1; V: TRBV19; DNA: TGTGCCAGTTCCGACAGGGGGCGCGGTACTGAAGCTTTCTTT; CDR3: CASSDRGRGTEAFF
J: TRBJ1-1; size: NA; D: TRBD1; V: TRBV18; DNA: TGTGCCAGCTCACCACCTCCCATGGACAGGGGAATTCGGGACACTGAAGCTTTCTTT; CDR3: CASSPPPMDRGIRDTEAFF
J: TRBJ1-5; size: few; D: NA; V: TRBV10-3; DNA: TGTGCCATCAGTAGCACCCCGGATCAGCCCCAGCATTTT; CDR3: CAISSTPDQPQHF
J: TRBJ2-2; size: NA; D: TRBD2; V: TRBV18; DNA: TGTGCCAGCTCCACACCGGGACTAGCGGGAGGTCGGACCGGGGAGCTGTTTTTT; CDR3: CASSTPGLAGGRTGELFF
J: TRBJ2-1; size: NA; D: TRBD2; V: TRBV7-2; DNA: TGTGCCAGCAGCTTAGCCCTACTAGCGGGAGTTTGGAATGAGCAGTTCTTC; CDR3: CASSLALLAGVWNEQFF
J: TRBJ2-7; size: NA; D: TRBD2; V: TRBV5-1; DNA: TGCGCCAGCAGCTTGGTCCTAGCGGGAGGGCCCCTCGAGCAGTACTTC; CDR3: CASSLVLAGGPLEQYF
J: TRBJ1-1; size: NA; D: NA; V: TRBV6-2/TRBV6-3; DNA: TGTGCCAGCAGTTACCGGGGGGTGAACAGATACTATTTT; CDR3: CASSYRGVNRYYF
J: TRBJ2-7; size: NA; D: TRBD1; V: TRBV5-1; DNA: TGCGCCAGCAGCCTGGGTGGGGACAGGGACAACGAGCAGTACTTC; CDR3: CASSLGGDRDNEQYF
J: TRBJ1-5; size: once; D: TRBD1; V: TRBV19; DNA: TGTGCCAGTAGCCTCCCACTGACAGGGTGGAGCAATCAGCCCCAGCATTTT; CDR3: CASSLPLTGWSNQPQHF
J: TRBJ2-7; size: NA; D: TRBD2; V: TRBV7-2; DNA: TGTGCCAGCAGACCCGGACTAGCGGCCTACGAGCAGTACTTC; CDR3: CASRPGLAAYEQYF
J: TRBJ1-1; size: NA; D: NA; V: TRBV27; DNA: TGTGCCAGCAGTTTGCTCAGGAACACTGAAGCTTTCTTT; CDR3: CASSLLRNTEAFF
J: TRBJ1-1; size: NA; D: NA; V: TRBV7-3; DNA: TGTGCCAGCAGCCGAAGGGAGCGTGGGACTGAAGCTTTCTTT; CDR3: CASSRRERGTEAFF
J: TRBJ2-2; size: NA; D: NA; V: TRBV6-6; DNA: TGTGCCAACAAGGACAGTAACACCGGGGAGCTGTTTTTT; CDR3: CANKDSNTGELFF
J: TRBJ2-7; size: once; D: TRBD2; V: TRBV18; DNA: TGTGCCAGCTCACCAGAAATATTGACTAGCGGGAGGGAGCAGTACTTC; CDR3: CASSPEILTSGREQYF